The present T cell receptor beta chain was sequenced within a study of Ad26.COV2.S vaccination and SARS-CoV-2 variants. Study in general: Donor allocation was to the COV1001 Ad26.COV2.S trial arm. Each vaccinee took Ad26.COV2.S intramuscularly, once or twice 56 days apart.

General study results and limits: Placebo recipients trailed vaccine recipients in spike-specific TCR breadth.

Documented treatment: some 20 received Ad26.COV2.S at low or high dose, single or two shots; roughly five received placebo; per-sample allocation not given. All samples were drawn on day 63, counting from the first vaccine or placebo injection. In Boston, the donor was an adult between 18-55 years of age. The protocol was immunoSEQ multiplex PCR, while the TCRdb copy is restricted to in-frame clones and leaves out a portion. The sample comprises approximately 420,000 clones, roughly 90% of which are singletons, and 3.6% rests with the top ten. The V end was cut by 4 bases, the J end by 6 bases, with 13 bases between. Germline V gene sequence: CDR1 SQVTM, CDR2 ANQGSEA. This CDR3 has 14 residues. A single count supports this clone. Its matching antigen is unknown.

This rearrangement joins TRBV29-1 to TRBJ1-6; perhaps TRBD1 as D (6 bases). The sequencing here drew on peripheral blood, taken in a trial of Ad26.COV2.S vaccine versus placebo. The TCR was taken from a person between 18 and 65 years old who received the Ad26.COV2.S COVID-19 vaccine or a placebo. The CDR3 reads CSVATGPANSPLHF. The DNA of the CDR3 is TGCAGCGTTGCCACAGGGCCAGCTAATTCACCCCTCCACTTT.